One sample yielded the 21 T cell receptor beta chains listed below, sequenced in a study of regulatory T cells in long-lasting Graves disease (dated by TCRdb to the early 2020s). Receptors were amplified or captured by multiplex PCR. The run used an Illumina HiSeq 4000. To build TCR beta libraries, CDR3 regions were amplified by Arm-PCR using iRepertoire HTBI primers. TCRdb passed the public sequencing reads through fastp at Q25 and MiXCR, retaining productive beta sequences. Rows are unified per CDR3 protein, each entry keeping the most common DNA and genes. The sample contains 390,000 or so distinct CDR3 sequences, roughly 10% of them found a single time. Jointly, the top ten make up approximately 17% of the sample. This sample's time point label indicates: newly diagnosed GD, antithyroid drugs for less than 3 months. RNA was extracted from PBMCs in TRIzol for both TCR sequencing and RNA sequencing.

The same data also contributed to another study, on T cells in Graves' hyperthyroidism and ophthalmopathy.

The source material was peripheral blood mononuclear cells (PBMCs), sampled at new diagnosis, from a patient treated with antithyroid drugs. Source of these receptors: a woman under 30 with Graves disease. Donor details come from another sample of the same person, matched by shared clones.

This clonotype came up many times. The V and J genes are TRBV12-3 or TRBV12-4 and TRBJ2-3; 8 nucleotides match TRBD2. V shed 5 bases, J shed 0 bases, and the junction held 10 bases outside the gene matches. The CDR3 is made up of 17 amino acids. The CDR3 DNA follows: TGTGCCAGCAGTCCTCAGCAAGCGGGGGCGAGCACAGATACGCAGTATTTT. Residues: CASSPQQAGASTDTQYF.

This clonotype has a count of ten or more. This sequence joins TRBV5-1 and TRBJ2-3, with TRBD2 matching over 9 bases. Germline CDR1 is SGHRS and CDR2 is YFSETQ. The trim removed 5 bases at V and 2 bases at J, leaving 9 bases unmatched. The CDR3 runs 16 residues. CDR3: CASRPPAGGITDTQYF. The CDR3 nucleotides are TGCGCCAGCAGACCACCGGCGGGAGGGATCACAGATACGCAGTATTTT.

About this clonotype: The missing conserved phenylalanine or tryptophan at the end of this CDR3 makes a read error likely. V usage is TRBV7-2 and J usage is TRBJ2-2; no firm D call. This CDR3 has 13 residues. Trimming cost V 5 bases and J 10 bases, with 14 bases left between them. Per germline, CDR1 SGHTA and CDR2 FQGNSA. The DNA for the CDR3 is TGTGCCAGCAGCGAAGGACCCTTTACGGAGCTGTTTTCT. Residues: CASSEGPFTELFS.

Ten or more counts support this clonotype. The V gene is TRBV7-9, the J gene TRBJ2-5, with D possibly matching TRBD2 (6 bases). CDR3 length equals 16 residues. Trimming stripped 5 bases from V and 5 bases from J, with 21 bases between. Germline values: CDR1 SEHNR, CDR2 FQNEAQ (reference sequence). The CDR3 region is CASSEWRVHLQETQYF. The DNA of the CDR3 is TGTGCCAGCAGCGAGTGGAGGGTACACTTACAGGAGACCCAGTACTTC. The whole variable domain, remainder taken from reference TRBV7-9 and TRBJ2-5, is DTGVSQNPRHKITKRGQNVTFRCDPISEHNRLYWYRQTLGQGPEFLTYFQNEAQLEKSRLLSDRFSAERPKGSFSTLEIQRTEQGDSAMYLCASSEWRVHLQETQYFGPGTRLLVL.

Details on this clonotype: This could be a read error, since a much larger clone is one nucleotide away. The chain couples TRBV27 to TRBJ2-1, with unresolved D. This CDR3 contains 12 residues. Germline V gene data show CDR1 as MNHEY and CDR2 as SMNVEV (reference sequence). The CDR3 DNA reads TGTGCCAGCAGTCCACCGAGCGCTGAGCAGTCCTTC. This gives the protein CASSPPSAEQSF.

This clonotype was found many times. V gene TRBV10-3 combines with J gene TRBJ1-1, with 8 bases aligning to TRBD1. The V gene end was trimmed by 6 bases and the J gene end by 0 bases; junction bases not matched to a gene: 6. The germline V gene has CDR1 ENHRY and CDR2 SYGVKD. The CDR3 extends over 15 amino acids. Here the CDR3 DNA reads TGTGCCATCAGGCCACCACAGGGGGTGAACACTGAAGCTTTCTTT. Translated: CAIRPPQGVNTEAFF.

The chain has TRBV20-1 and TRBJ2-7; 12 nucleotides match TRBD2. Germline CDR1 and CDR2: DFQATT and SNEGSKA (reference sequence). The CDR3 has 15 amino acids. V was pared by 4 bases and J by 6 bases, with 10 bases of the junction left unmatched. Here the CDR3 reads CSATPGLAGRGEQYF. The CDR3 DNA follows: TGCAGTGCTACGCCGGGACTAGCGGGCAGGGGCGAGCAGTACTTC.

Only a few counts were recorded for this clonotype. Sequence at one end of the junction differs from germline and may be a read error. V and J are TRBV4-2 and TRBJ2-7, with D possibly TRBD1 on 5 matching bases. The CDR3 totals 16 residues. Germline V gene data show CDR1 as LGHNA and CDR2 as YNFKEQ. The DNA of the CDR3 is TGTGCCGGCAGCCAAGTCATCAGGGCTAGCTCCTACGAGCAGTACTTC. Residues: CAGSQVIRASSYEQYF.

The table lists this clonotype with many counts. CDR3 sequence (DNA): TGTGCCAGCAGCCTGAGGGAGAGCCCGAATGAGCAGTTCTTC. Residues: CASSLRESPNEQFF. This chain uses TRBV7-8 with TRBJ2-1, with D possibly matching TRBD2 (5 bases). The length of the CDR3 is 14 residues. The ends were cut back, 5 bases at V and 7 bases at J, with 15 bases in the middle. CDR1 and CDR2 from the germline V gene are SGHVS and FQNEAQ.

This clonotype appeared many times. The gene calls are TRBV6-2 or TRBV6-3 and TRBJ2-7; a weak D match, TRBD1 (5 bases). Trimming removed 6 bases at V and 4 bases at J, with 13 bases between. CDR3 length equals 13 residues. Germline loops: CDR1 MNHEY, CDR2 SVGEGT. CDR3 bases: TGTGCCAGCAGCTATCAGCCAGGGTACGAGCAGTACGTC. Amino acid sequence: CASSYQPGYEQYV.

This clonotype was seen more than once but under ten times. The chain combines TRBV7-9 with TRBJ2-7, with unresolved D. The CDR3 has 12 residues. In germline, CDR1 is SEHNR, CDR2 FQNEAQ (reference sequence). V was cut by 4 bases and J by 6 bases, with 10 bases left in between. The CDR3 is CASSSADGEQYF. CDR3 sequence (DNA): TGTGCCAGCAGCTCCGCAGACGGCGAGCAGTACTTC. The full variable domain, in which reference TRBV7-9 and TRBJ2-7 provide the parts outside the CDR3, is DTGVSQNPRHKITKRGQNVTFRCDPISEHNRLYWYRQTLGQGPEFLTYFQNEAQLEKSRLLSDRFSAERPKGSFSTLEIQRTEQGDSAMYLCASSSADGEQYFGPGTRLTVT.

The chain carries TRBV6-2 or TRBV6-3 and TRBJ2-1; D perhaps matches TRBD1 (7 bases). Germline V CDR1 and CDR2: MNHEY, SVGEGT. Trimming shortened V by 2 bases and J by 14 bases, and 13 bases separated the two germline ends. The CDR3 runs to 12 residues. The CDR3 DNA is TGTGCCAGCAGTTACCGTCAGGGGGAGGAGTTCTTC. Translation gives CASSYRQGEEFF.

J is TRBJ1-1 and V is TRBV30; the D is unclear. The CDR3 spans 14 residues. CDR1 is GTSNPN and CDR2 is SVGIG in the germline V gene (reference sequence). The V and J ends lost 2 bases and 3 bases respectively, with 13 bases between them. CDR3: CAWSRALTDTEAFF. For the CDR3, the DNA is TGTGCCTGGAGTAGAGCGCTGACGGACACTGAAGCTTTCTTT.

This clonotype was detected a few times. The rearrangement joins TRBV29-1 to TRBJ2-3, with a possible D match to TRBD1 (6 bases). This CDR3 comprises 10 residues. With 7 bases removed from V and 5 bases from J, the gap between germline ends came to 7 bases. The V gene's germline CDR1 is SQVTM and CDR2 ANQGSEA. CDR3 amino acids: CSEGGDTQYF. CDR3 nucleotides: TGCAGCGAAGGGGGAGATACGCAGTATTTT.

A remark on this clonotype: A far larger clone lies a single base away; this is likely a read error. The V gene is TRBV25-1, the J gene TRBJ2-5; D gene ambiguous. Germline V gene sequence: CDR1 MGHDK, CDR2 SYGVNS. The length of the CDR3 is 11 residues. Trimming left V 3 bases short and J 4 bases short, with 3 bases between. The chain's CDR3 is CASSEVETQYF. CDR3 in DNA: TGTGCCAGCAGTGAGGTAGAGACCCAGTACTTC.

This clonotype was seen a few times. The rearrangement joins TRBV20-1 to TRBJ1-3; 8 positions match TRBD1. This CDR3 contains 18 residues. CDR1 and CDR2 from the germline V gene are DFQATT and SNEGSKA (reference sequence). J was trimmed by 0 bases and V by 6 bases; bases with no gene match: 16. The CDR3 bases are TGCAGTGCCACTGGACAGGGTCGATCCTCGAGCTCTGGAAACACCATATATTTT. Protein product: CSATGQGRSSSSGNTIYF.

DNA of the CDR3: TGCAGTGCGAGGGACTCTGATCAGCCCCAGCATTTT. It translates to CSARDSDQPQHF. The chain has TRBV20-1 and TRBJ1-5, with TRBD1 as a possible D gene (5 bases). Trimming took off 6 bases at V and 5 bases at J, with 11 bases between the two ends. Germline loops: CDR1 DFQATT, CDR2 SNEGSKA (reference sequence). The CDR3 length is 12 residues.

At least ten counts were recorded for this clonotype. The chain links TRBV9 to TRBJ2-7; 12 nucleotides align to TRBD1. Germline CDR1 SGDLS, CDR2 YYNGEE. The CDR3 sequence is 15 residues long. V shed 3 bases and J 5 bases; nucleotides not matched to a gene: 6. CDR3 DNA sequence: TGTGCCAGCAGCGCAGGGACAGGGGGCCGCCACGAGCAGTACTTC. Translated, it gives CASSAGTGGRHEQYF.

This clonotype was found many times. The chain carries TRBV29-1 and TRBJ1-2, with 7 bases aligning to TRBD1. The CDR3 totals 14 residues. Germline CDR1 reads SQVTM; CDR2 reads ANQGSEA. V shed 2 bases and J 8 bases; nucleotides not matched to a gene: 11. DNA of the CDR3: TGCAGCGTTGAAATCGTGGGGACAGCAAGCGGCTACACCTTC. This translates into CSVEIVGTASGYTF.

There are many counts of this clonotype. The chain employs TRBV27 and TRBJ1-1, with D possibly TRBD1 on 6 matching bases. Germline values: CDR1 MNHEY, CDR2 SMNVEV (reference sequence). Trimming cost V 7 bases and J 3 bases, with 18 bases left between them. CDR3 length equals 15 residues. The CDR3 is CASKWAGGSDTEAFF. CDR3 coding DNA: TGTGCCAGCAAATGGGCGGGGGGCTCGGACACTGAAGCTTTCTTT.

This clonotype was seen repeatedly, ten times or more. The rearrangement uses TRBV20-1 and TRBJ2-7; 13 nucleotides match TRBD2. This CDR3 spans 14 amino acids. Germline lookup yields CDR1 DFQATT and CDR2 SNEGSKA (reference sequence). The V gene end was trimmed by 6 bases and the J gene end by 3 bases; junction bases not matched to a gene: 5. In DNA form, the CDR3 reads TGCAGTGCAAGGACTAGCGGGAGAGTCTACGAGCAGTACTTC. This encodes CSARTSGRVYEQYF.